This TCR beta chain was observed in a study of blood T cells in healthy people across ages. General study results and limits: Roughly linear age-related decline in beta diversity appeared, significant by age approximately 40. For the donors, CMV status was unknown and possibly confounded expanded clonotype changes.

Note on this clonotype: Its specificity is not known.

Per sample, at least 5 micrograms of total RNA were extracted. Next came a second PCR, run for about 6 to 11 cycles, which used a sample-barcoded 5' primer along with a J-beta primer mix. TCRdb re-analysed the 5' RACE reads in MiXCR, keeping a single row per CDR3 protein. Here the sample spans approximately 1.5 million distinct CDR3 sequences, around 36% being singletons. The CDR3 has 14 residues. Trimming shortened V by 9 bases and J by 3 bases, and 17 bases separated the two germline ends. This TCR derives from a woman in her twenties or thirties in good health. The chain couples TRBV12-3 or TRBV12-4 to TRBJ1-1; D ambiguous. Sequenced material: blood. Here the CDR3 reads CASKFPPGHTEAFF. The CDR3 DNA reads TGTGCCAGTAAGTTTCCCCCCGGGCACACTGAAGCTTTCTTT.